This T cell receptor beta chain derives from a study of cytotoxic CD8 clonotypes in ibrutinib-treated CLL. Sequencing was performed with immunoSEQ multiplex PCR; in TCRdb, only in-frame clones are kept and a portion is missing. The sample holds about 63,000 clones, 71% seen once. Investigators sourced approximately 2 micrograms of genomic DNA from cryopreserved PBMCs for TCR beta libraries. V was pared by 2 bases and J by 3 bases, with 5 bases of the junction left unmatched. The CDR3 spans 15 residues. The germline V gene encodes CDR1 MNHEY and CDR2 SVGAGI. This specimen consisted of PBMCs, obtained after 12 months of ibrutinib treatment. This chain links TRBV6-5 with TRBJ2-7; 9 nucleotides agree with TRBD2. This TCR was sampled from a human donor with chronic lymphocytic leukemia. The CDR3 DNA reads as TGTGCCAGCAGTTACCGGGTAGCGGGAGACTACGAGCAGTACTTC. This codes for CASSYRVAGDYEQYF.